These T cell receptor beta chains were read from a single sample in a study of glioma-infiltrating T cells. TCRdb ran MiXCR on the multiplex PCR reads and lists one entry per CDR3 protein. This sample yields over 120,000 distinct CDR3 sequences, of which about two fifths are seen a single time; over 15% belongs to the top ten. The sequenced material came from glioma tissue, nonneoplastic brain tissue, or PBMCs (not recorded which). The receptors were gathered from a human donor with low-grade glioma or glioblastoma, undergoing nonglioma brain surgery, or in good health (not recorded which). Both conserved end residues are part of each CDR3. The D gene is left open where the match is weak. A row's size may be missing; if present it is once, few, many or a size class.

size	J	D	V	DNA	CDR3
few	TRBJ2-3	-	TRBV7-6	TGTGCCAGCAGCCCGGGCGGCGGGCCAGATACGCAGTATTTT	CASSPGGGPDTQYF
few	TRBJ1-3	-	TRBV7-2	TGTGCCAGCAGCTTAGGGAGGTATAGGTCTGGAAACACCATATATTTT	CASSLGRYRSGNTIYF
few	TRBJ1-2	-	TRBV27	TGTGCCAGCAGTTTAAAAGGTGGTTATGGCTACACCTTC	CASSLKGGYGYTF
-	TRBJ2-6	-	TRBV7-2	TGTGCCAGCAGCGCGGACTCTGGGGCCAACGTCCTGACTTTC	CASSADSGANVLTF
few	TRBJ1-1	-	TRBV19	TGTGCCAGTACGGGACAAGGGGACACTGAAGCTTTCTTT	CASTGQGDTEAFF
few	TRBJ2-1	TRBD1	TRBV7-2	TGTGCCAGCAGCCCAGACAGGGGGTACAATGAGCAGTTCTTC	CASSPDRGYNEQFF
once	TRBJ2-3	-	TRBV7-9	TGTACCAGCAGCGCCACAGATACGCAGTATTTT	CTSSATDTQYF
many	TRBJ2-7	TRBD1	TRBV2	TGTGCCAGCAGTGATCGGGACAGGGTGTTCAAGCAGTACTTC	CASSDRDRVFKQYF
few	TRBJ2-7	-	TRBV6-1	TGTGCCAGCACGCAGGCAGTCGGCGAGCAGTACTTC	CASTQAVGEQYF
few	TRBJ1-6	TRBD1	TRBV6-1	TGTGCCAGCAGGGGTGACAGGGTATCGGGATCACCCCTCCACTTT	CASRGDRVSGSPLHF
-	TRBJ1-1	TRBD1	TRBV4-1	TGCGCCAGCAGCCAAGATCAGGGGGTCGGGATGAACACTGAAGCTTTCTTT	CASSQDQGVGMNTEAFF
-	TRBJ2-7	-	TRBV6-1	TGTGCCAGTAGTAACACCATGGTATCGTTGGGGGAGCAGTACTTC	CASSNTMVSLGEQYF
-	TRBJ1-1	-	TRBV6-6	TGTGCCAGCAGTTACCGAATGACAGTAATGAACACTGAAGCTTTCTTT	CASSYRMTVMNTEAFF
few	TRBJ1-2	TRBD1	TRBV11-2	TGTGCCAGCAGCTTAACCAGGACAGGGAACTATGGCTACACCTTC	CASSLTRTGNYGYTF
few	TRBJ2-3	-	TRBV18	TGTGCCAGCTCACCCCGAACTGGCACAGATACGCAGTATTTT	CASSPRTGTDTQYF
-	TRBJ1-2	-	TRBV5-4	TGTGCCAGCAGCTTGGTCGGGGCGAACTATGGCTACACCTTC	CASSLVGANYGYTF
many	TRBJ1-1	-	TRBV7-2	TGTGCCAGCAGCTTAGGCCAGAACACTGAAGCTTTCTTT	CASSLGQNTEAFF
many	TRBJ1-1	-	TRBV27	TGTGCCAGCGCGGACGGATCGAACACTGAAGCTTTCTTT	CASADGSNTEAFF
many	TRBJ2-7	TRBD1	TRBV15	TGTGCCACCAGCAGAGACCTCCGGGACAGGGGCTACGAGCAGTACTTC	CATSRDLRDRGYEQYF
many	TRBJ2-1	-	TRBV6-1	TGTGCCAGCAGTCGGGGGCTTTCCTACAATGAGCAGTTCTTC	CASSRGLSYNEQFF
-	TRBJ2-5	-	TRBV15	TGTGCCACCAGCGCAAGACGGGGAGAGACCCAGTACTTC	CATSARRGETQYF
-	TRBJ1-5	-	TRBV6-6	TGTGCCAGCAGTTACTCTTGGGGAGGCGATCAGCCCCAGAATTTT	CASSYSWGGDQPQNF
few	TRBJ1-1	-	TRBV20-1	TGCAGTGCTAGAGCCTTTGAAGCTTTCTTT	CSARAFEAFF
-	TRBJ2-3	-	TRBV10-3	TGTGCCATCAGGCTTGGCGATACGCAGTATTTT	CAIRLGDTQYF
few	TRBJ2-3	-	TRBV20-1	TGCAGTGCTGAAACGGGGTTCACAGATACGCAGTATTTT	CSAETGFTDTQYF
once	TRBJ1-1	-	TRBV4-1	TGCGCCAGCAGCTTAGACGCAGGGCTTCAAGCTTTCTTT	CASSLDAGLQAFF
-	TRBJ2-5	-	TRBV6-1	TGTGCCAGCGGGCTCTCGGAGACCCAGTACTTC	CASGLSETQYF
few	TRBJ1-1	-	TRBV20-1	TGCAGTGCTAGAAAGGGCGGGCTGAACACTGAAGCTTTCTTT	CSARKGGLNTEAFF
-	TRBJ2-5	-	TRBV6-2/TRBV6-3	TGTGCCAGCAACAGGTGGGCTCAAGAGACCCAGTACTTC	CASNRWAQETQYF
few	TRBJ2-3	TRBD2	TRBV7-8	TGTGCCAGCAGCCTGACTAGCGGGGGCAGCACAGATACGCAGTATTTT	CASSLTSGGSTDTQYF
-	TRBJ2-7	-	TRBV27	TGTGCCAGCGGAGGGGACGGGGCCTACGAGCAGTACTTC	CASGGDGAYEQYF
-	TRBJ2-1	-	TRBV27	TGTGCCAGCAGTTTCCAGAGGGGAAATGAGCAGTTCTTC	CASSFQRGNEQFF
-	TRBJ1-2	-	TRBV28	TGTGCCAGCAGTTTATCCCCACAATACATAAACTATGGCTACACCTTC	CASSLSPQYINYGYTF
few	TRBJ2-1	TRBD2	TRBV28	TGTGCCAGCAGTCCCCAGCGGGAGAGTAATGAGCAGTTCTTC	CASSPQRESNEQFF
few	TRBJ2-5	TRBD2	TRBV10-3	TGTGCCATCAAGCGGGAAAACCAAGAGACCCAGTACTTC	CAIKRENQETQYF
few	TRBJ2-5	-	TRBV7-2	TGTGCCAGCAGCCCCGGTGGAGCGGACCAAGAGACCCAGTACTTC	CASSPGGADQETQYF
-	TRBJ1-3	-	TRBV7-2	TGTGCCAGCAGCTTAGAAGTCATCTCTGGAAACACCATATATTTT	CASSLEVISGNTIYF
-	TRBJ2-7	-	TRBV27	TGTGCCAGCAGTTTAGGGGGGAGACCCCCCTACGAGCAGTACTTC	CASSLGGRPPYEQYF
few	TRBJ2-3	TRBD2	TRBV27	TGTGCCAGCAGTTTACATGCTAGCGGGAGAACAGATACGCAGTATTTT	CASSLHASGRTDTQYF
few	TRBJ1-2	-	TRBV7-9	TGTGCCAGCACCCTTGGGGATGACCTAGGCTACACCTTC	CASTLGDDLGYTF
-	TRBJ2-6	-	TRBV7-2	TGTGCCAGCAGCGGGGGAGCTGGGGCCAACGTCCTGACTTTC	CASSGGAGANVLTF